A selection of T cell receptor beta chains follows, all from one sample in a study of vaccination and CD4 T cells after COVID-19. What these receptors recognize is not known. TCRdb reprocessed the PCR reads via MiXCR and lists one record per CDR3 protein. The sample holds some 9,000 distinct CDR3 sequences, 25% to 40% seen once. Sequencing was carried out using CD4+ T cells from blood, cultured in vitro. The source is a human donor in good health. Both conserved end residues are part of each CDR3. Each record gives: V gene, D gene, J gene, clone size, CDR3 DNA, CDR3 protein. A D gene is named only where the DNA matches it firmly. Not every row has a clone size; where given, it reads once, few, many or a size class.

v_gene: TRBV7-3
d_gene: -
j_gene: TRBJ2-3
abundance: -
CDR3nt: TGTGCCAGCAGCTTGGGGACCAGGGGATTAGGACCAGATACGCAGTATTTT
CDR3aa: CASSLGTRGLGPDTQYF

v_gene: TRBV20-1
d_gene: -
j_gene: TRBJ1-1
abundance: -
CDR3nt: TGCAGTGCTAGAGATGCCCCTGAAGCTTTCTTT
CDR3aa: CSARDAPEAFF

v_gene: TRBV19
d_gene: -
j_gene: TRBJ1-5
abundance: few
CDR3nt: TGTGCCAGTAGTATAGATCAAGGGGTTCATCAGCCCCAGCATTTT
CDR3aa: CASSIDQGVHQPQHF

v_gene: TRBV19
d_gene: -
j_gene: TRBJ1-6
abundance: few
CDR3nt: TGTGCCAGTAGTCTCTCCGGGACACCAAATTCACCCCTCCACTTT
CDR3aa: CASSLSGTPNSPLHF

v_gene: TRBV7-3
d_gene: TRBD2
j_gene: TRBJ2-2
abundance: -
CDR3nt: TGTGCCAGCAGCCCCAGAGCCGGGGTTGGGGGGGGGCTGTTTTTT
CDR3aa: CASSPRAGVGGGLFF

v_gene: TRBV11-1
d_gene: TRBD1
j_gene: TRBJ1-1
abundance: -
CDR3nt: TGTGCCAGCGCAGGACAGGGGTTATGGGAAGGCACTGAAGCTTTCTTT
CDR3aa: CASAGQGLWEGTEAFF

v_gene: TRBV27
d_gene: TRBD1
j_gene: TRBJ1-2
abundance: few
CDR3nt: TGTGCCAGCAGTATCAGGGGGCCCTATGGCTACACCTTC
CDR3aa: CASSIRGPYGYTF

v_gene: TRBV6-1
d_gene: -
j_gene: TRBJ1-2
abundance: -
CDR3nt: TGTGCCAGCAGGGCACAGAGTTATGGCTACACCTTC
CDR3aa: CASRAQSYGYTF

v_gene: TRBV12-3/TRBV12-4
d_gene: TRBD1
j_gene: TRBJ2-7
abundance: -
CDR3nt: TGTGCCAGCAGTCCCGGACAGGTCTACGAGCAGTACTTC
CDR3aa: CASSPGQVYEQYF

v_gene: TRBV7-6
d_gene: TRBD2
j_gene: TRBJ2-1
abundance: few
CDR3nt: TGTGCCAGCAACCAGGGACTAGCGGGTTACAATGAGCAGTTCTTC
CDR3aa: CASNQGLAGYNEQFF

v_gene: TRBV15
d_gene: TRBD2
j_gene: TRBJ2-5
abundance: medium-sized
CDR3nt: TGTGCCACCAGCACCCGGGGGGGTGGCGAGACCCAGTACTTC
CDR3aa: CATSTRGGGETQYF

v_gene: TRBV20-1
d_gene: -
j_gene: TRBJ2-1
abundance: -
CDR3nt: TGCAGTGCTAGAGGGTTAGACAGCTCCTACAATGAGCAGTTCTTC
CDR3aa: CSARGLDSSYNEQFF

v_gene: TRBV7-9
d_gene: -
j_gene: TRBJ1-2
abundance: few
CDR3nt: TGTGCCAGCAGTATTGACACCTATGGCTACACCTTC
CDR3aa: CASSIDTYGYTF

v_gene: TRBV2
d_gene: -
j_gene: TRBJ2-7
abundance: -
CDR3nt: TGTGCCAGCGCCTTCTGGACCGAAACGGAGCAGTACTTC
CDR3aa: CASAFWTETEQYF

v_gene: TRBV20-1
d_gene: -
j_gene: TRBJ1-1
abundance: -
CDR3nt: TGCAGTGCTAGAGACAGGATCACTGAAGCTTTCTTT
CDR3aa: CSARDRITEAFF

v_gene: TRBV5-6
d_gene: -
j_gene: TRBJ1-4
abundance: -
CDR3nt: TGTGCCAGCAGCCGAGGGGTACAGGGCACGCAGGGACTGTTTTTT
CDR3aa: CASSRGVQGTQGLFF

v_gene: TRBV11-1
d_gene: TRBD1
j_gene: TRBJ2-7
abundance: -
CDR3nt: TGTGCCAGCAGCTTCCGTTGGACAGGGTCGGACGAGCAGTACTTC
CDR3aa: CASSFRWTGSDEQYF

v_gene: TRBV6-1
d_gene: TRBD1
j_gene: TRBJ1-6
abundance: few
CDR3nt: TGTGCCAGCAGTACGCCAGGGGGCCTCTCACCCCTCCACTTT
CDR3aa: CASSTPGGLSPLHF

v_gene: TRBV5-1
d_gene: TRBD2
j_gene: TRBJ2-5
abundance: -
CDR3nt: TGCGCCAGCAGCTTTCGGGGGGGACTTCAAGAGACCCAGTACTTC
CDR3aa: CASSFRGGLQETQYF

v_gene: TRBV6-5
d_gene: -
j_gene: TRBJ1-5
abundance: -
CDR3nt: TGTGCCAGCAGTTACTCGATAGCAGATCATAGCAATCAGCCCCAGCATTTT
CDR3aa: CASSYSIADHSNQPQHF

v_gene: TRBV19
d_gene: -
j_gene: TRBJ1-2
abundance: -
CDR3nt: TGTGCCAGTAGTATTGGGCAGGCTTATGGCTACACCTTC
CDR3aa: CASSIGQAYGYTF

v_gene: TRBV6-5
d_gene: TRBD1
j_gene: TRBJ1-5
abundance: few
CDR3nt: TGTGCCAGCAGTTACACGGGACAGATTAGCAATCAGCCCCAGCATTTT
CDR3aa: CASSYTGQISNQPQHF

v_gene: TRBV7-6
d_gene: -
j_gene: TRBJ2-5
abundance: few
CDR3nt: TGTGCCAGCAGCTCCCACCAAGAGACCCAGTACTTC
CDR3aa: CASSSHQETQYF

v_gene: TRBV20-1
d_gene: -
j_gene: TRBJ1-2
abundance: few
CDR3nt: TGCAGTGCTAGAGATTGGGCAGGGCCCTGGGGTGGCCGGGGCTACACCTTC
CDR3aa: CSARDWAGPWGGRGYTF

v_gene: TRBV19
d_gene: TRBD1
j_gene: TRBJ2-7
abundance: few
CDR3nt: TGTGCCAGTAGTATAGGCCCGGGACAGGGAGGCGAGCAGTACTTC
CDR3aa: CASSIGPGQGGEQYF

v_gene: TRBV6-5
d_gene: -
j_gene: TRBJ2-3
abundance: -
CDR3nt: TGTGCCAGCAGTTATGCGCGGGGAAGCACAGATACGCAGTATTTT
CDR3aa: CASSYARGSTDTQYF

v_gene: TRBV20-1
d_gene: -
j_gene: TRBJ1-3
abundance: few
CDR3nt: TGCAGTGCGGTGGGACCGAGTGGAAACACCATATATTTT
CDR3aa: CSAVGPSGNTIYF

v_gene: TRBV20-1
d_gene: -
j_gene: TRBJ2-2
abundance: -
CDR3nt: TGCAGTGCTAGAAGACTGATTACCGGGGAGCTGTTTTTT
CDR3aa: CSARRLITGELFF

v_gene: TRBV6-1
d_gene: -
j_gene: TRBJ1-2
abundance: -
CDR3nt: TGTGCCAGCAGGTCCTCTTTGTCTGGAGGGGAAGGCTACACCTTC
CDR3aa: CASRSSLSGGEGYTF

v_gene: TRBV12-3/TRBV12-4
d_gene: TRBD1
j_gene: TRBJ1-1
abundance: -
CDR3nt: TGTGCCAGCAGTTTGACAGGGGTTGGGTCGGACACTGAAGCTTTCTTT
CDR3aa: CASSLTGVGSDTEAFF

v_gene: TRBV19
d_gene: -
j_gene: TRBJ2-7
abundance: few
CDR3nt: TGTGCCAGTAGTATTGCCCTTACCGTCACCTACGAGCAGTACTTC
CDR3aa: CASSIALTVTYEQYF

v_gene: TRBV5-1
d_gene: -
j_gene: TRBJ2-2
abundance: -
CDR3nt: TGCGCCAGCAGCTTGGGGAACAGGGACGCCGGGGAGCTGTTTTTT
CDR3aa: CASSLGNRDAGELFF

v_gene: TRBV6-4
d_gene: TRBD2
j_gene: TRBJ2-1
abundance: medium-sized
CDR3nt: TGTGCCAGCAGTGACTCTAGCGGGGGGGCCAATGAGCAGTTCTTC
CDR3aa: CASSDSSGGANEQFF